Shown below are 29 T cell receptor beta chains from a single sample sequenced in a study of cytomegalovirus exposure and HLA in healthy donors (dated 2017 in TCRdb). The library came from the immunoSEQ multiplex PCR assay. For the multiplex PCR, a mixture combining 60 forward primers for TCR Vbeta segments and 13 reverse primers for TCR Jbeta segments was used. TCRdb re-hosts the immuneACCESS table, in-frame sequences only. Its copies lack some clones; in the studies checked, an unresolved V gene accounts for under half of them, and the cause for the rest is not known. This sample holds some 200,000 clones; around 80% were observed only once. 15% to 17% of the sample comes from the top ten. The source material was PBMCs. The receptors were gathered from a man aged 35 to 55 in good health and CMV-seronegative.

The chain is built from TRBV7-2 and TRBJ2-7; the match to TRBD2 covers 9 bases. The CDR3 runs 13 residues. J was trimmed by 6 bases and V by 4 bases; bases with no gene match: 4. The germline V gene has CDR1 SGHTA and CDR2 FQGNSA. The CDR3 loop is CASSYGLAREQYF. The CDR3 DNA reads TGTGCCAGCAGCTACGGACTAGCGCGCGAGCAGTACTTC.

V gene TRBV28 combines with J gene TRBJ1-5; TRBD1 might be the D (5 bases). This CDR3 has 15 amino acids. Germline CDR1 is MDHEN and CDR2 is SYDVKM. V was pared by 3 bases and J by 7 bases, with 16 bases between. The CDR3 coding sequence is TGTGCCAGCAGTTTCGGGCGGGGGGATGGGCAGCCCCAGCATTTT. Translated, it gives CASSFGRGDGQPQHF.

The V gene is TRBV5-6, the J gene TRBJ2-1, with a tentative D call TRBD2 (5 bases). Deletions cut 0 bases from V and 0 bases from J, with 10 bases between. Germline values: CDR1 SGHDT, CDR2 YYEEEE. This CDR3 contains 16 residues. CDR3 region: CASSLVAGPSYNEQFF. In nucleotides, the CDR3 is TGTGCCAGCAGCTTGGTTGCGGGCCCCTCCTACAATGAGCAGTTCTTC.

This clone turned up a few times. The chain couples TRBV5-8 to TRBJ2-6; possible D gene TRBD2, 5 bases. The germline V gene has CDR1 SGHTS and CDR2 YDEGEE. The CDR3 extends over 17 amino acids. The V and J ends lost 6 bases and 4 bases respectively, with 20 bases between them. For the CDR3, the DNA is TGTGCCAGCACCCCCGACGTTGGGGAGTCGGGGGCCAACGTCCTGACTTTC. Its translation: CASTPDVGESGANVLTF.

The chain employs TRBV2 and TRBJ1-5, with 8 bases identical to TRBD1. The germline V gene encodes CDR1 SNHLY and CDR2 FYNNEI. The trim removed 6 bases at V and 7 bases at J, leaving 5 bases unmatched. This CDR3 region has 13 residues. The CDR3 region has the DNA TGTGCCAGCAGACCGGACAGGGACCAGCCCCAGCATTTT. Encoded protein: CASRPDRDQPQHF.

The CDR3 region has the DNA TGCGCCAGCAGCGAGGACAGGGCCGGCGAGCAGTACTTC. Encoded protein: CASSEDRAGEQYF. The V and J genes are TRBV4-1 and TRBJ2-7; 8 bases align to TRBD1. Losses at the gene ends were 5 bases for V and 6 bases for J; bases not matched to a gene: 6. Germline assignment: CDR1 MGHRA and CDR2 YSYEKL. The CDR3 spans 13 residues.

The chain is built from TRBV14 and TRBJ2-5; D is perhaps TRBD1 (6 bases). V was cut by 4 bases and J by 5 bases, with 20 bases left in between. This CDR3 has 16 amino acids. CDR1 and CDR2 from the germline V gene are SGHDN and FVKESK. CDR3 coding DNA: TGTGCCAGCAGCCGAGTCAGGGGCCCGGTCGGGGAGACCCAGTACTTC. It translates to CASSRVRGPVGETQYF.

This clone was recorded only once. V usage is TRBV21-1 and J usage is TRBJ2-1; the DNA was not compared with TRBD2, the D call given in the table. TRBV21-1 is a recognized pseudogene. The CDR3 has 14 residues. CDR3 bases: TGTGCCAGCAGCAAAGTAACGGGGTACAATGAGCAGTTCTTC. Translated: CASSKVTGYNEQFF.

This clone was observed a few times. The J gene is TRBJ1-5, the V gene TRBV6-5, with 10 bases that match TRBD1. This CDR3 comprises 15 residues. Per the germline V gene, CDR1 is MNHEY and CDR2 is SVGAGI. V trimming: 8 bases; J trimming: 4 bases; junction bases outside the gene matches: 8. CDR3 coding DNA: TGTGCCAGCCGCAGGGACAGGGGACAAAATCAGCCCCAGCATTTT. This sequence encodes CASRRDRGQNQPQHF.

In the case of this clone: The same CDR3 arises from other DNA sequences in this sample as well. The chain has TRBV5-1 and TRBJ1-4, with 7 bases identical to TRBD1. V was pared by 0 bases and J by 2 bases, with 1 base of the junction left unmatched. CDR3 length: 15 residues. Per the germline V gene, CDR1 is SGHRS and CDR2 is YFSETQ. The CDR3 DNA reads TGCGCCAGCAGCTTGGCGGGACAGACTAATGAAAAACTGTTTTTT. This translates into CASSLAGQTNEKLFF.

The chain recombines TRBV28 with TRBJ2-5; 9 bases are a match to TRBD2. The CDR3 is made up of 18 amino acids. The V gene end was trimmed by 1 base and the J gene end by 5 bases; junction bases not matched to a gene: 14. CDR1 and CDR2 from the germline V gene are MDHEN and SYDVKM. This CDR3 reads CASSLFRGVSGSTETQYF. The CDR3 coding sequence is TGTGCCAGCAGTTTATTTAGAGGGGTTAGCGGGAGTACGGAGACCCAGTACTTC.

V and J are TRBV6-1 and TRBJ2-7, with D hard to call. V gave up 6 bases and J gave up 10 bases, with 22 bases separating them. The germline V gene has CDR1 MNHNS and CDR2 SASEGT. CDR3 length: 14 residues. The CDR3 coding sequence is TGTGCCAGCAGGCCCAGCTCAGGTACTCCCCGCCAGTACTTC. Protein sequence: CASRPSSGTPRQYF.

The chain has TRBV4-2 and TRBJ2-2; 8 nucleotides match TRBD2. Germline CDR1 is LGHNA and CDR2 is YNFKEQ. CDR3 length equals 18 residues. J gave up 5 bases and V 3 bases, and 14 bases lay outside the gene matches. The CDR3 is CASSHPEASGFRTGELFF. The CDR3 DNA reads TGTGCCAGCAGCCACCCGGAGGCTAGCGGGTTCCGAACCGGGGAGCTGTTTTTT.

This clone was detected once. J is TRBJ1-1 and V is TRBV6-1; D gene ambiguous. Germline V gene data show CDR1 as MNHNS and CDR2 as SASEGT. V shed 10 bases and J shed 5 bases, with 11 bases lying between them. The CDR3 length is 11 residues. The CDR3 is CATHSGTEAFF. For the CDR3, the DNA is TGTGCCACTCACAGCGGGACTGAAGCTTTCTTT.

The sample holds a few counts of this clone. J is TRBJ2-5 and V is TRBV9, with 7 bases that match TRBD1. CDR1 is SGDLS and CDR2 is YYNGEE in the germline V gene. Germline trimming cut 0 bases from V and 5 bases from J; bases unmatched to any gene: 4. The CDR3 length is 14 residues. In DNA form, the CDR3 reads TGTGCCAGCAGCGTAGCAGGGGGTTTCGAGACCCAGTACTTC. Its protein is CASSVAGGFETQYF.

The chain is built from TRBV7-7 and TRBJ2-1; 13 bases align to TRBD2. Per germline, CDR1 SSHAT and CDR2 FNYEAQ (reference sequence). The CDR3 length is 20 residues. With V trimmed by 5 bases and J by 8 bases, 21 bases remained unmatched. The CDR3 loop reads CASSPRPDGRTSGGRDEQFF. The CDR3, as DNA: TGTGCCAGCAGCCCAAGACCGGACGGCCGGACTAGCGGGGGCAGGGATGAGCAGTTCTTC.

This clone has a single count. The rearrangement links TRBV5-4 to TRBJ2-7; 10 positions agree with TRBD2. V lost 0 bases and J lost 5; bases outside the gene matches: 5. The CDR3 covers 15 residues. Germline CDR1 reads SGHNT; CDR2 reads YYREEE (reference sequence). Here the CDR3 DNA reads TGTGCCAGCAGCTTGGCCCAACTAGCGGGACACGAGCAGTACTTC. Amino acid sequence: CASSLAQLAGHEQYF.

Here the CDR3 DNA reads TGTGCCAGCAGCTTCCGGGGACACGAGACCCAGTACTTC. Its translation is CASSFRGHETQYF. The J gene is TRBJ2-5, the V gene TRBV5-4; D perhaps matches TRBD1 (6 bases). CDR3 length: 13 amino acids. Trimming shortened V by 2 bases and J by 5 bases, and 10 bases separated the two germline ends. Looked up from germline, CDR1 is SGHNT and CDR2 is YYREEE (reference sequence).

The chain combines TRBV7-3 with TRBJ2-2, with TRBD1 matching over 7 bases. This CDR3 comprises 15 residues. Germline V gene data show CDR1 as SGHTA and CDR2 as FQGTGA. Losses at the gene ends were 5 bases for V and 4 bases for J; bases not matched to a gene: 7. CDR3 DNA: TGTGCCAGCAGCCCGACGGGACAGACCACCGGGGAGCTGTTTTTT. This sequence encodes CASSPTGQTTGELFF.

This chain connects TRBV19 to TRBJ2-1, with 11 bases aligning to TRBD2. CDR3 length: 13 amino acids. Germline V gives CDR1 LNHDA, CDR2 SQIVND (reference sequence). The V and J ends lost 10 bases and 7 bases, in that order; junction bases with no gene match: 6. The CDR3 DNA is TGTGCCACCTATAGCGGGGGGGCGAATGAGCAGTTCTTC. Protein sequence: CATYSGGANEQFF.

The chain links TRBV25-1 to TRBJ2-7; D is ambiguous. Trimming cost V 5 bases and J 3 bases, with 11 bases left between them. The germline V gene encodes CDR1 MGHDK and CDR2 SYGVNS. The CDR3 is 13 residues long. The CDR3 nucleotides read TGTGCCAGCAGTTCGGCTAGTTTCTACGAGCAGTACTTC. This encodes CASSSASFYEQYF.

This chain uses TRBV10-3 with TRBJ1-5; unclear D gene. Trimming removed 8 bases at V and 6 bases at J, with 8 bases between. CDR3 size: 11 residues. Germline V lookup: CDR1 ENHRY, CDR2 SYGVKD. The CDR3, as DNA: TGTGCCATCGGGGAGGGTCAGCCCCAGCATTTT. As protein: CAIGEGQPQHF.

The chain links TRBV7-2 to TRBJ2-5; D unclear. Trimming pared 2 bases from V and 5 bases from J, leaving 12 bases between. Looked up from germline, CDR1 is SGHTA and CDR2 is FQGNSA. This CDR3 has 14 amino acids. CDR3 nucleotides: TGTGCCAGCAGCTTAACGACCCCGCGGGAGACCCAGTACTTC. Protein: CASSLTTPRETQYF.

The rearrangement joins TRBV28 to TRBJ1-5; D gene ambiguous. Between the trimmed V and J ends, which lost 0 bases and 6 bases, there was a span of 27 bases. Germline-derived CDR1 and CDR2 are MDHEN and SYDVKM. CDR3 length: 20 amino acids. CDR3: CASSLWSFKVGEGRTQPQHF. DNA of the CDR3: TGTGCCAGCAGTTTATGGAGTTTTAAAGTTGGGGAGGGTAGGACTCAGCCCCAGCATTTT.

This rearrangement joins TRBV5-1 to TRBJ2-7; D possibly corresponds to TRBD1 (7 bases). Germline CDR1 and CDR2: SGHRS and YFSETQ. This CDR3 is 15 amino acids long. V lost 4 bases, J lost 1 base, and 15 bases lay in between. This CDR3 is CASSPRQGGSYEQYF. The CDR3, as DNA: TGCGCCAGCAGCCCCAGACAGGGAGGTTCCTACGAGCAGTACTTC.

The chain joins TRBV18 to TRBJ1-1; no definite D call. Germline-derived CDR1 and CDR2 are KGHSH and LQKENI. CDR3 length: 15 residues. V lost 0 bases and J 1 base, leaving 9 bases between the germline ends. CDR3: CASSPPAQPNTEAFF. CDR3 coding DNA: TGTGCCAGCTCACCACCGGCACAGCCGAACACTGAAGCTTTCTTT.

The rearrangement uses TRBV7-2 and TRBJ2-5; D might be TRBD2 (5 bases). Trimming cost V 5 bases and J 1 base, with 14 bases left between them. Germline values: CDR1 SGHTA, CDR2 FQGNSA. This CDR3 has 15 amino acids. CDR3 nucleotide sequence: TGTGCCAGCAGCGGGAGCCACCGACTCCAAGAGACCCAGTACTTC. This sequence encodes CASSGSHRLQETQYF.

The chain couples TRBV4-1 to TRBJ1-1, with 7 positions matching TRBD1. Germline values: CDR1 MGHRA, CDR2 YSYEKL. The CDR3 runs to 13 residues. Germline trimming cut 4 bases from V and 3 bases from J; bases unmatched to any gene: 2. The CDR3 spells CASSRQGDTEAFF. The CDR3, as DNA: TGCGCCAGCAGCCGGCAGGGGGACACTGAAGCTTTCTTT.

This clone was seen a single time. V usage is TRBV7-2 and J usage is TRBJ1-2, with TRBD1 as a possible D gene (5 bases). The CDR3 covers 14 residues. The V and J ends lost 6 bases and 4 bases respectively, with 15 bases between them. The germline V gene has CDR1 SGHTA and CDR2 FQGNSA. The CDR3 is CASSPIQGLYGYTF. In DNA form, the CDR3 reads TGTGCCAGCAGTCCGATCCAGGGTCTCTATGGCTACACCTTC.